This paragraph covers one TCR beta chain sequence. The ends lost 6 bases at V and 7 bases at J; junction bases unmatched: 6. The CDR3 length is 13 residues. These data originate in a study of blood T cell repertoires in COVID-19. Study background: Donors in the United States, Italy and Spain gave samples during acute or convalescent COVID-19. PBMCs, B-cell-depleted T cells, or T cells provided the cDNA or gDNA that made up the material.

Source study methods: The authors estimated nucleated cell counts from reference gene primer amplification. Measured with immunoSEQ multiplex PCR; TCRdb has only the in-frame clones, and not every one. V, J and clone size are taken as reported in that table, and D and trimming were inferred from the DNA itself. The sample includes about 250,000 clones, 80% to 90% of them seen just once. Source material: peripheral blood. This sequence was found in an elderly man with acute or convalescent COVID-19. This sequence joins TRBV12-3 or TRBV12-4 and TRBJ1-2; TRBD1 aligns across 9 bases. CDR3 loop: CASSRDRVAGYTF. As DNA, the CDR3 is TGTGCCAGCAGCCGGGACAGGGTCGCTGGCTACACCTTC.